This paragraph reports one TCR beta chain. This entry is derived from a study of blood T cell repertoires in COVID-19. Whole-study context: Spain, Italy and the United States supplied samples that represented acute and convalescent COVID-19. T cells, B-cell-depleted T cells, or PBMCs supplied cDNA or gDNA.

How the authors handled the data: Reference gene primer amplification in the assay estimated nucleated cell counts. Measured with immunoSEQ multiplex PCR; TCRdb has only the in-frame clones, and not every one. Clone size and the V and J calls come from that table; the DNA yielded D and trimming. This sample has 200,000 to 300,000 clones, with 60% to 75% found just once. There are 18 residues in the CDR3. V dropped 1 base and J dropped 4; count of bases not matched to a gene: 9. Germline V gives CDR1 SGHTA, CDR2 FQGNSA. This TCR came from a woman aged 80 or over with acute or convalescent COVID-19. This chain uses TRBV7-2 with TRBJ2-3; TRBD2 matches 12 bases. Sequencing input: peripheral blood. The CDR3 loop reads CASSLELAGGRWADTQYF. The DNA for the CDR3 is TGTGCCAGCAGCTTAGAGCTAGCGGGAGGGCGGTGGGCAGATACGCAGTATTTT.